This T cell receptor beta chain came from a study of blood T cells in healthy people across ages. Study-level results: Observed TCR beta diversity showed a strong correlation with the percentage of naive T cells as measured by flow cytometry. Among T cells, TCR beta diversity per million cells dropped roughly linearly as age rose.

Aged roughly 6 to 90, donors were systemically healthy Caucasians from Russia. Peripheral blood was drawn, about 10 milliliters per donor. Through a sample-barcoded 5' primer and a J-beta primer mix, a second PCR was run for roughly 6 to 12 cycles. TCRdb re-derived calls from the 5' RACE reads in MiXCR, one entry per CDR3 protein. The table shows 650,000 to 800,000 distinct CDR3 sequences, with around 45% occurring only once. This clonotype occurred a few times. What it binds is unknown. This TCR was recovered from a man in his sixties in good health. Sequenced material: blood.

The CDR3 coding sequence is TGTGCCACCAGTGATCAGGGAAGGTACACCTTC. It encodes CATSDQGRYTF. The chain recombines TRBV24-1 with TRBJ1-2, with D maybe TRBD1 (5 bases). Trimming took off 3 bases at V and 11 bases at J, with 9 bases between the two ends. The CDR3 totals 11 residues. Per the germline V gene, CDR1 is KGHDR and CDR2 is SFDVKD.